The T cell receptor beta chain under discussion was sequenced for a study of CD8 T cells in Susac syndrome. RNA totalling about 0.45 to 1 ug underwent reverse transcription with random hexamers. TCRdb used MiXCR to reprocess the immunoSEQ multiplex PCR reads, holding one entry per CDR3 protein. The sample records roughly 120,000 distinct CDR3 sequences, 85% to 95% being singletons. Concerning this clonotype itself: The junction departs from germline at one end; a sequencing error may be responsible.

Germline V gene data show CDR1 as LNHNV and CDR2 as YYDKDF (reference sequence). The CDR3 spans 11 residues. V is TRBV15 and J is TRBJ1-2, with no clear D. The receptor comes from a human donor with multiple sclerosis. Material for sequencing was CD8+ T cells from PBMCs. The CDR3 DNA reads as TGTGCCACCAGCAGGGGCTATGACTACACCTTC. Encoded protein: CATSRGYDYTF.